The 19 T cell receptor beta chains presented below share a single source sample, sequenced in a study of blood T cell repertoires in COVID-19. Libraries were prepared by immunoSEQ multiplex PCR; TCRdb keeps only in-frame clonotypes and omits some of them. Of around 170,000 clones detected, roughly 83% appear once; the ten largest clones hold 14%. Sample: peripheral blood. The receptors were sampled from a man aged 18 to 30 with active or convalescent COVID-19.

The chain carries TRBV28 and TRBJ1-2, with D possibly matching TRBD1 (6 bases). CDR3 length equals 14 residues. Between the trimmed V and J ends, which lost 6 bases and 5 bases, there was a span of 16 bases. Germline V gene lookup returns CDR1 MDHEN and CDR2 SYDVKM. The CDR3 sequence: CASRLFGTGYGYTF. CDR3 bases: TGTGCCAGCAGACTATTCGGAACAGGGTATGGCTACACCTTC.

J is TRBJ2-6 and V is TRBV7-9; D gene uncertain. Trimming shortened V by 4 bases and J by 0 bases, and 7 bases separated the two germline ends. CDR1 is SEHNR and CDR2 is FQNEAQ in the germline V gene (reference sequence). The CDR3 spans 15 residues. CDR3 DNA: TGTGCCAGCAGCTCCGTTCGCTCTGGGGCCAACGTCCTGACTTTC. This sequence encodes CASSSVRSGANVLTF.

This clone was seen only a few times. The chain has TRBV19 and TRBJ2-1; TRBD2 might be the D (6 bases). CDR3 length: 15 residues. Germline CDR1 LNHDA, CDR2 SQIVND (reference sequence). Trimming took 7 bases from V and 5 from J, leaving 18 bases between them. The CDR3 region is CASNELAGSHNEQFF. CDR3 coding DNA: TGTGCCAGTAACGAACTTGCGGGATCACACAATGAGCAGTTCTTC.

This rearrangement joins TRBV10-1 to TRBJ2-5, with a tentative D call TRBD2 (5 bases). Trimming stripped 11 bases from V and 2 bases from J, with 18 bases between. Germline V gene sequence: CDR1 WNHNN, CDR2 SYGVQD (reference sequence). CDR3 length equals 14 residues. CDR3 loop: CAASSGGSQETQYF. CDR3 nucleotide sequence: TGCGCCGCATCCTCGGGCGGGTCACAAGAGACCCAGTACTTC.

The chain's CDR3 is CASSARHGTSGVNEQFF. Here the CDR3 DNA reads TGTGCCAGCAGCGCCCGGCATGGAACTAGCGGGGTCAATGAGCAGTTCTTC. This chain uses TRBV7-2 with TRBJ2-1; 10 bases map to TRBD2. In germline, CDR1 is SGHTA, CDR2 FQGNSA. V shed 5 bases, J shed 6 bases, and the junction held 13 bases outside the gene matches. This CDR3 contains 17 residues.

Comment on this clone: A single base separates this from a much larger clone, so it may be a read error. The rearrangement links TRBV11-2 to TRBJ2-7; no firm D call. V dropped 0 bases and J dropped 4 bases, with 4 bases sitting between them. CDR3 length equals 12 residues. Germline V lookup: CDR1 SGHAT, CDR2 FQNNGV. The CDR3 loop reads CASSLDSYEQYF. The CDR3 coding sequence is TGTGCCAGCAGCTTAGACAGTTACGAGCAGTACTTC.

The chain combines TRBV28 with TRBJ2-2; TRBD1 is a possible D gene (5 bases). CDR3 size: 15 residues. Looked up from germline, CDR1 is MDHEN and CDR2 is SYDVKM. V shed 5 bases and J shed 6 bases, with 16 bases lying between them. In DNA, the CDR3 is TGTGCCAGCAGTCCGCCTCCGGACACCGCCGGGGAGCTGTTTTTT. Amino acid sequence: CASSPPPDTAGELFF.

This clone appeared once. V gene TRBV6-4 combines with J gene TRBJ1-1; 8 positions agree with TRBD1. There are 14 residues in the CDR3. With 0 bases clipped from V and 5 bases from J, the junction kept 2 bases outside the gene matches. The germline V gene encodes CDR1 MRHNA and CDR2 SNTAGT. The DNA for the CDR3 is TGTGCCAGCAGTGACTCGACAGGGGAGACTGAAGCTTTCTTT. This gives the protein CASSDSTGETEAFF.

CDR3 nucleotides: TGTGCCACCAACAGGGGAGGCGCCTACAATGAGCAGTTCTTC. It translates to CATNRGGAYNEQFF. The chain has TRBV15 and TRBJ2-1; weak D call: TRBD1 (7 bases). Germline loops: CDR1 LNHNV, CDR2 YYDKDF (reference sequence). The germline V and J ends were trimmed by 7 bases and 2 bases, with 12 bases remaining between them. The CDR3 sequence is 14 residues long.

The V and J genes are TRBV27 and TRBJ2-1; perhaps TRBD1 as D (5 bases). Trimming took off 5 bases at V and 3 bases at J, with 17 bases between the two ends. The CDR3 is made up of 16 amino acids. Germline CDR1 is MNHEY and CDR2 is SMNVEV (reference sequence). CDR3 loop: CASSPTRAGRYNEQFF. The CDR3 region has the DNA TGTGCCAGCAGTCCCACTCGAGCAGGGCGCTACAATGAGCAGTTCTTC.

The chain joins TRBV28 to TRBJ1-5; a possible D gene is TRBD1 (5 bases). Between the trimmed V and J ends, which lost 5 bases and 6 bases, there was a span of 11 bases. Germline values: CDR1 MDHEN, CDR2 SYDVKM. The CDR3 sequence is 13 residues long. The CDR3 sequence is CASSNQGFQPQHF. The CDR3 nucleotides read TGTGCCAGCAGTAACCAGGGTTTTCAGCCCCAGCATTTT.

The V call is TRBV11-1, the J call TRBJ2-1, with no clear D. CDR1 and CDR2 (germline): SGHAT, FQDESV (reference sequence). V was shortened by 3 bases and J by 4 bases, with 7 bases between the two germline ends. The CDR3 is 13 residues long. The chain's CDR3 is CASSFPTYNEQFF. The CDR3 nucleotides read TGTGCCAGCAGCTTCCCTACGTACAATGAGCAGTTCTTC.

This clone was counted a single time. The rearrangement links TRBV7-9 to TRBJ2-2, with 7 bases lining up with TRBD1. The CDR3 sequence is 15 residues long. Germline CDR1 and CDR2: SEHNR and FQNEAQ (reference sequence). The trim removed 6 bases at V and 2 bases at J, leaving 6 bases unmatched. CDR3 loop: CASSYDRVNTGELFF. The CDR3 DNA reads TGTGCCAGCAGTTACGACAGGGTAAACACCGGGGAGCTGTTTTTT.

The chain combines TRBV5-1 with TRBJ2-7; TRBD2 matches 15 bases. With 2 bases clipped from V and 2 bases from J, the junction kept 2 bases outside the gene matches. The CDR3 runs 16 residues. Germline V gives CDR1 SGHRS, CDR2 YFSETQ. CDR3 coding DNA: TGCGCCAGCAGCTTCCGGACTAGCGGGGGGGCCTACGAGCAGTACTTC. As protein: CASSFRTSGGAYEQYF.

The chain joins TRBV6-6 to TRBJ1-4, with 7 positions matching TRBD1. J was trimmed by 12 bases and V by 6 bases; bases with no gene match: 10. This CDR3 has 13 residues. CDR1 and CDR2 from the germline V gene are MNHNY and SVGAGI (reference sequence). The CDR3 sequence: CASRGQTGGELFF. CDR3 sequence (DNA): TGTGCCAGCAGGGGACAGACAGGTGGCGAACTGTTTTTT.

The chain joins TRBV11-3 to TRBJ2-3; TRBD2 might be the D (7 bases). Germline V gene lookup returns CDR1 SGHNT and CDR2 YENEEA. V was pared by 1 base and J by 4 bases, with 15 bases between. The CDR3 covers 16 residues. CDR3 sequence: CASSLGSRGGPDTQYF. Written as DNA, the CDR3 is TGTGCCAGCAGCTTAGGGTCCAGGGGAGGGCCAGATACGCAGTATTTT.

The chain links TRBV4-1 to TRBJ1-5, with D maybe TRBD1 (5 bases). The CDR3 has 16 amino acids. V lost 1 base to trimming and J lost 6 bases, with 16 bases between them. Germline V lookup: CDR1 MGHRA, CDR2 YSYEKL. CDR3 sequence (DNA): TGCGCCAGCAGCCAAGTCGGGGAGGGGTCTGGTCAGCCCCAGCATTTT. Protein product: CASSQVGEGSGQPQHF.

The rearrangement uses TRBV5-1 and TRBJ1-2; 8 bases are a match to TRBD1. CDR1 and CDR2 (germline): SGHRS, YFSETQ. CDR3 size: 14 residues. J gave up 2 bases and V 5 bases, and 5 bases lay outside the gene matches. The DNA of the CDR3 is TGCGCCAGCAGACAACGGACAGGGAACTATGGCTACACCTTC. Translation: CASRQRTGNYGYTF.

The chain is built from TRBV18 and TRBJ2-5; TRBD1 is a possible D gene (6 bases). The V and J ends lost 4 bases and 5 bases respectively, with 11 bases between them. The CDR3 runs 13 residues. CDR1 and CDR2 (germline): KGHSH, LQKENI. CDR3 DNA sequence: TGTGCCAGCTCACGTAACAGGGAGGAGACCCAGTACTTC. Translating gives CASSRNREETQYF.